The 16 T cell receptor beta chains below all came from one sample that was sequenced in a study of T cell changes during pregnancy in multiple sclerosis. The assay was immunoSEQ multiplex PCR, and TCRdb's table has in-frame clones only and misses some. Here the sample spans just over 90,000 clones, roughly nine tenths being singletons. Specimen: peripheral blood, collected after pregnancy. The receptors here all came from a female donor in good health, enrolled as a control in a pregnancy study.

The genes are TRBV4-3 and TRBJ1-2, with 9 bases identical to TRBD1. The V gene end was trimmed by 2 bases and the J gene end by 7 bases; junction bases not matched to a gene: 5. Germline assignment: CDR1 LGHNA and CDR2 YSLEER. The CDR3 has 14 amino acids. The CDR3 loop is CASSQSTGGSGYTF. CDR3 nucleotide sequence: TGCGCCAGCAGCCAATCGACAGGGGGTAGTGGCTACACCTTC.

This clone occurred a few times. V and J are TRBV5-1 and TRBJ2-5; 9 bases line up with TRBD1. The trim removed 4 bases at V and 5 bases at J, leaving 6 bases unmatched. Germline CDR1 is SGHRS and CDR2 is YFSETQ. The CDR3 has 14 amino acids. CDR3 amino acids: CASSKGQGGETQYF. In nucleotides, the CDR3 is TGCGCCAGCAGCAAGGGACAGGGAGGGGAGACCCAGTACTTC.

The V gene is TRBV19, the J gene TRBJ1-4, with D perhaps TRBD1 (6 bases). CDR1 and CDR2 from the germline V gene are LNHDA and SQIVND (reference sequence). This CDR3 contains 13 residues. Trimming stripped 3 bases from V and 7 bases from J, with 9 bases between. Here the CDR3 DNA reads TGTGCCAGTAGTATCCTCAGGGGTGAAAAACTGTTTTTT. This codes for CASSILRGEKLFF.

The rearrangement joins TRBV10-3 to TRBJ2-1, with D perhaps TRBD2 (6 bases). The CDR3 loop spans 16 amino acids. CDR1 and CDR2 (germline): ENHRY, SYGVKD. Trimming pared 10 bases from V and 0 bases from J, leaving 19 bases between. CDR3 residues: CATLRDAGPSYNEQFF. The CDR3 DNA reads TGTGCCACCCTCCGGGACGCGGGGCCCTCCTACAATGAGCAGTTCTTC.

To note about this clone: Here the CDR3 omits its conserved ending phenylalanine or tryptophan, so a read error is the likely source. No DNA is shown, since the ends of the CDR3 on it are uncertain; the CDR3 is the one TCRdb lists. This chain joins TRBV6-1 and TRBJ2-7; the D call in the table, TRBD1, was not verified against the DNA. The CDR3 numbers 12 amino acids, ends counted. In germline, CDR1 is MNHNS, CDR2 SASEGT. The chain's CDR3 is CASSERTGGVST.

Regarding this clone: In the same sample, other DNA sequences code for this CDR3. The chain uses TRBV9 and TRBJ1-5; a weak D match, TRBD1 (5 bases). Germline loops: CDR1 SGDLS, CDR2 YYNGEE. Deletions cut 3 bases from V and 4 bases from J, with 17 bases between. The CDR3 runs to 16 residues. The CDR3 here is CASSAGQGLSNQPQHF. The DNA of the CDR3 is TGTGCCAGCAGCGCCGGACAAGGATTGAGTAATCAGCCCCAGCATTTT.

This clone was recorded a few times. The gene calls are TRBV18 and TRBJ1-1; D uncertain. Trimming removed 3 bases at V and 6 bases at J, with 11 bases between. This CDR3 contains 13 residues. Germline V gives CDR1 KGHSH, CDR2 LQKENI. Written as DNA, the CDR3 is TGTGCCAGCTCACCCTCTCGAGGTCCTGAAGCTTTCTTT. It specifies CASSPSRGPEAFF. Complete variable domain (other parts from reference TRBV18 and TRBJ1-1): NAGVMQNPRHLVRRRGQEARLRCSPMKGHSHVYWYRQLPEEGLKFMVYLQKENIIDESGMPKERFSAEFPKEGPSILRIQQVVRGDSAAYFCASSPSRGPEAFFGQGTRLTVV.

V and J are TRBV6-5 and TRBJ1-5, with unresolved D. Germline-derived CDR1 and CDR2 are MNHEY and SVGAGI. V was trimmed by 7 bases and J by 3 bases, leaving 10 bases between them. The CDR3 has 13 amino acids. Here the CDR3 reads CASTIDNNQPQHF. CDR3 coding DNA: TGTGCCAGCACTATAGACAACAATCAGCCCCAGCATTTT.

J is TRBJ2-5 and V is TRBV9; 8 bases map to TRBD2. CDR3 length equals 14 residues. Germline V gene lookup returns CDR1 SGDLS and CDR2 YYNGEE. J was trimmed by 1 base and V by 2 bases; bases with no gene match: 1. The CDR3 loop reads CASSVTSGQETQYF. The CDR3 bases are TGTGCCAGCAGCGTCACTAGCGGCCAAGAGACCCAGTACTTC.

This chain links TRBV7-9 with TRBJ1-1; tentative D call: TRBD1 (5 bases). Germline CDR1 reads SEHNR; CDR2 reads FQNEAQ (reference sequence). The CDR3 is 15 residues long. Trimming removed 0 bases from V and 4 bases from J, with 12 bases in between. The CDR3 DNA follows: TGTGCCAGCAGCTTAGCGCCGGGGGGAGGCACTGAAGCTTTCTTT. It encodes CASSLAPGGGTEAFF.

The V and J genes are TRBV5-1 and TRBJ2-5, with TRBD2 matching 13 bases. The germline CDR1 and CDR2 sequences are SGHRS and YFSETQ. V lost 2 bases, J lost 1 base, and 5 bases stayed unmatched. CDR3 length: 17 amino acids. The DNA for the CDR3 is TGCGCCAGCAGCTTACTAGCGGGGGGGCTTTCCCAAGAGACCCAGTACTTC. Its protein product is CASSLLAGGLSQETQYF. Complete variable domain (other parts from reference TRBV5-1 and TRBJ2-5): KAGVTQTPRYLIKTRGQQVTLSCSPISGHRSVSWYQQTPGQGLQFLFEYFSETQRNKGNFPGRFSGRQFSNSRSEMNVSTLELGDSALYLCASSLLAGGLSQETQYFGPGTRLLVL.

The J gene is TRBJ1-5, the V gene TRBV5-1, with D possibly matching TRBD1 (5 bases). Germline CDR1 SGHRS, CDR2 YFSETQ. The V gene lost 4 bases and the J gene lost 4 bases, with 15 bases spanning the gap. This CDR3 contains 15 residues. CDR3 in amino acids: CASSPGGNRNQPQHF. CDR3 coding DNA: TGCGCCAGCAGCCCTGGGGGGAACCGTAATCAGCCCCAGCATTTT.

This chain links TRBV4-1 with TRBJ2-7; the D gene is possibly TRBD2 (5 bases). The CDR3 covers 15 residues. CDR1 is MGHRA, CDR2 YSYEKL, per germline. V lost 1 base, J lost 1 base, and 11 bases lay in between. CDR3: CASSQGGRGSYEQYF. Here the CDR3 DNA reads TGCGCCAGCAGCCAAGGAGGTCGGGGATCCTACGAGCAGTACTTC.

This clone showed up just once. The gene calls are TRBV9 and TRBJ2-1, with D maybe TRBD1 (5 bases). The CDR3 is 14 amino acids. The V gene lost 3 bases and the J gene lost 8 bases, with 15 bases spanning the gap. Germline values: CDR1 SGDLS, CDR2 YYNGEE. The CDR3 sequence is CASSAKLQGYEQFF. The DNA for the CDR3 is TGTGCCAGCAGCGCAAAACTTCAGGGATATGAGCAGTTCTTC.

The chain recombines TRBV14 with TRBJ1-5, with 8 bases matching TRBD1. Trimming cost V 1 base and J 6 bases; bases outside gene matches: 14. This CDR3 is 18 amino acids long. In germline, CDR1 is SGHDN, CDR2 FVKESK. CDR3 sequence reads: CASSQAGGGRLAIQPQHF. For the CDR3, the DNA is TGTGCCAGCAGCCAAGCAGGGGGCGGTCGGCTAGCAATTCAGCCCCAGCATTTT.

The genes are TRBV5-1 and TRBJ1-3; D is undetermined. V dropped 0 bases and J dropped 0 bases, with 4 bases sitting between them. The CDR3 spans 14 residues. Germline V lookup: CDR1 SGHRS, CDR2 YFSETQ. The CDR3: CASSLDSSGNTIYF. DNA for the CDR3: TGCGCCAGCAGCTTGGACAGCTCTGGAAACACCATATATTTT.